The 26 T cell receptor beta chains listed next were all sequenced from one sample in a study of blood T cell repertoires in COVID-19. This table comes from immunoSEQ multiplex PCR, and its TCRdb copy is limited to in-frame clones, with some not included. The data show approximately 50,000 clones, about 82% seen once. The specimen sequenced was peripheral blood. The receptors here all came from a woman aged 80 or older with acute or convalescent COVID-19.

J is TRBJ2-5 and V is TRBV29-1; TRBD1 might be the D (6 bases). The germline V gene encodes CDR1 SQVTM and CDR2 ANQGSEA. The V and J ends lost 2 bases and 1 base respectively, with 11 bases between them. CDR3 size: 14 residues. CDR3 DNA sequence: TGCAGCGTTGAATGGGCCAGGGGCCAAGAGACCCAGTACTTC. This gives the protein CSVEWARGQETQYF. The full variable domain, completed using reference TRBV29-1 and TRBJ2-5, is SAVISQKPSRDICQRGTSLTIQCQVDSQVTMMFWYRQQPGQSLTLIATANQGSEATYESGFVIDKFPISRPNLTFSTLTVSNMSPEDSSIYLCSVEWARGQETQYFGPGTRLLVL.

This clone has only a few counts. The chain uses TRBV28 and TRBJ1-4, with a weak D call TRBD1 (6 bases). The CDR3 is made up of 15 amino acids. Germline V gives CDR1 MDHEN, CDR2 SYDVKM. V lost 7 bases and J 5 bases, leaving 17 bases between the germline ends. The CDR3 DNA sequence: TGTGCCAGCATCGACAGGACGCCGGGGAATGAAAAACTGTTTTTT. It translates to CASIDRTPGNEKLFF.

The table lists this clone with a count of one. The gene calls are TRBV5-4 and TRBJ2-2; 7 bases match TRBD1. Germline values: CDR1 SGHNT, CDR2 YYREEE (reference sequence). J gave up 6 bases and V 3 bases, and 8 bases lay outside the gene matches. The CDR3 consists of 15 residues. The DNA of the CDR3 is TGTGCCAGCAGCTCTAACAGGGGAAGGGCCGGGGAGCTGTTTTTT. Translated: CASSSNRGRAGELFF.

This clone was seen just once. The chain recombines TRBV2 with TRBJ2-2, with TRBD2 matching 14 bases. The V gene end was trimmed by 10 bases and the J gene end by 5 bases; junction bases not matched to a gene: 6. This CDR3 is built from 15 residues. The germline V gene encodes CDR1 SNHLY and CDR2 FYNNEI. The CDR3 protein is CATETSGGATGELFF. The CDR3 DNA follows: TGTGCCACCGAGACTAGCGGGGGGGCAACCGGGGAGCTGTTTTTT.

The chain carries TRBV12-3 or TRBV12-4 and TRBJ1-1, with D possibly TRBD1 on 6 matching bases. The CDR3 extends over 13 amino acids. Deletions cut 1 base from V and 3 bases from J, with 6 bases between. The CDR3 bases are TGTGCCAGCAGTTTAGACAGGGACACTGAAGCTTTCTTT. It specifies CASSLDRDTEAFF.

The chain joins TRBV6-5 to TRBJ1-1; unclear D gene. The CDR3 is made up of 13 amino acids. Germline V gene data show CDR1 as MNHEY and CDR2 as SVGAGI. The germline V and J ends were trimmed by 6 bases and 2 bases, with 10 bases remaining between them. The DNA of the CDR3 is TGTGCCAGCAGCCAGACACGAAACACTGAAGCTTTCTTT. Translating gives CASSQTRNTEAFF.

The chain employs TRBV7-2 and TRBJ2-3; D gene uncertain. Trimming shortened V by 0 bases and J by 13 bases, and 11 bases separated the two germline ends. The CDR3 covers 12 residues. Germline V gives CDR1 SGHTA, CDR2 FQGNSA. CDR3 amino acids: CASSLASGYKYF. The CDR3 coding sequence is TGTGCCAGCAGCTTAGCATCTGGTTACAAGTATTTT.

The V gene is TRBV7-9, the J gene TRBJ2-5; no clear D. This CDR3 contains 10 residues. The V and J ends lost 5 bases and 5 bases respectively, with 3 bases between them. Germline values: CDR1 SEHNR, CDR2 FQNEAQ (reference sequence). The CDR3 DNA follows: TGTGCCAGCAGCCGGGAGACCCAGTACTTC. Its translation: CASSRETQYF.

The rearrangement links TRBV9 to TRBJ2-7; no reliable D call. Germline V gene lookup returns CDR1 SGDLS and CDR2 YYNGEE. This CDR3 has 12 residues. V lost 3 bases to trimming and J lost 6 bases, with 10 bases between them. The DNA of the CDR3 is TGTGCCAGCAGCGCCCTAGTCGGCGAGCAGTACTTC. This codes for CASSALVGEQYF. The variable domain in full, with the rest retrieved from reference TRBV9 and TRBJ2-7, is DSGVTQTPKHLITATGQRVTLRCSPRSGDLSVYWYQQSLDQGLQFLIQYYNGEERAKGNILERFSAQQFPDLHSELNLSSLELGDSALYFCASSALVGEQYFGPGTRLTVT.

This clone has only one observation. The chain employs TRBV9 and TRBJ1-1; the D gene is possibly TRBD1 (5 bases). CDR1 is SGDLS and CDR2 is YYNGEE in the germline V gene. With 4 bases removed from V and 5 bases from J, the gap between germline ends came to 12 bases. The CDR3 spans 13 residues. The CDR3 DNA is TGTGCCAGCAGCCCCCGACAGTTTACTGAAGCTTTCTTT. The encoded protein is CASSPRQFTEAFF.

This clone was seen a single time. The CDR3 nucleotides read TGTGCCAGCGGCGGCTTATCCTACAATGAGCAGTTCTTC. Amino acids: CASGGLSYNEQFF. This chain joins TRBV6-5 and TRBJ2-1; unclear D gene. Trimming stripped 8 bases from V and 1 base from J, with 9 bases between. The CDR3 has 13 amino acids. Germline assignment: CDR1 MNHEY and CDR2 SVGAGI.

The chain links TRBV14 to TRBJ2-7, with D possibly being TRBD2 (6 bases). This CDR3 has 15 residues. V dropped 5 bases and J dropped 0 bases, with 14 bases sitting between them. Germline V gene sequence: CDR1 SGHDN, CDR2 FVKESK. In DNA, the CDR3 is TGTGCCAGCAGCTCCTTAGCGGCAAACTCCTACGAGCAGTACGTC. Translating gives CASSSLAANSYEQYV.

The chain uses TRBV28 and TRBJ1-5; no firm D call. The CDR3 extends over 11 amino acids. The V and J ends lost 4 bases and 7 bases respectively, with 5 bases between them. Germline values: CDR1 MDHEN, CDR2 SYDVKM. The CDR3 sequence: CASSSRQPQHF. In nucleotides, the CDR3 is TGTGCCAGCAGTTCTAGACAGCCCCAGCATTTT.

V is TRBV30 and J is TRBJ1-2; the match to TRBD1 covers 7 bases. V lost 3 bases, J lost 0 bases, and 7 bases stayed unmatched. Germline V gives CDR1 GTSNPN, CDR2 SVGIG (reference sequence). This CDR3 is built from 15 residues. The CDR3 here is CAWRSIGQANYGYTF. CDR3 DNA: TGTGCCTGGAGGTCAATTGGACAGGCTAACTATGGCTACACCTTC.

This sequence joins TRBV7-2 and TRBJ2-5, with D perhaps matching TRBD1 (6 bases). CDR3 length: 16 residues. Germline CDR1 and CDR2: SGHTA and FQGNSA. Trimming left V 1 base short and J 1 base short, with 13 bases between. This CDR3 reads CASSLGPGTSQETQYF. CDR3 nucleotide sequence: TGTGCCAGCAGCTTAGGCCCTGGGACAAGCCAAGAGACCCAGTACTTC.

This chain joins TRBV2 and TRBJ1-2; possibly TRBD1 for D (5 bases). The germline V and J ends were trimmed by 7 bases and 8 bases, with 14 bases remaining between them. CDR1 and CDR2 from the germline V gene are SNHLY and FYNNEI. The CDR3 loop spans 12 amino acids. CDR3 in DNA: TGTGCCAGCACCGCGACAGCCTGGGGCTACACCTTC. Its translation: CASTATAWGYTF.

The chain joins TRBV12-3 or TRBV12-4 to TRBJ1-1; D may be TRBD1 (6 bases). The CDR3 totals 12 residues. The germline V and J ends were trimmed by 6 bases and 3 bases, with 8 bases remaining between them. The CDR3 coding sequence is TGTGCCAGCAGACGACAGGACACTGAAGCTTTCTTT. It specifies CASRRQDTEAFF.

The chain has TRBV6-5 and TRBJ2-1; a weak D match, TRBD2 (7 bases). Trimming took off 6 bases at V and 7 bases at J, with 13 bases between the two ends. Germline V CDR1 and CDR2: MNHEY, SVGAGI. The CDR3 loop spans 13 amino acids. CDR3 in DNA: TGTGCCAGCAGAGGGGGAGGGTTGAATGAGCAGTTCTTC. As protein: CASRGGGLNEQFF.

This rearrangement joins TRBV3-1 (or the pseudogene TRBV3-2) to TRBJ2-3; the D gene is possibly TRBD2 (5 bases). Germline V CDR1 and CDR2: LGHDT, YNNKEL (reference sequence). CDR3 length equals 15 residues. V shed 0 bases and J shed 5 bases, with 12 bases lying between them. CDR3 nucleotide sequence: TGTGCCAGCAGCCAAGATCCAGCGGAAAGAGATACGCAGTATTTT. It is translated as CASSQDPAERDTQYF.

The chain couples TRBV5-1 to TRBJ1-5, with D possibly matching TRBD1 (6 bases). V dropped 1 base and J dropped 5 bases, with 10 bases sitting between them. Germline loops: CDR1 SGHRS, CDR2 YFSETQ. This CDR3 region has 14 residues. The DNA of the CDR3 is TGCGCCAGCAGCTTGTTGGCAGGGGATCAGCCCCAGCATTTT. Protein: CASSLLAGDQPQHF.

The V and J genes are TRBV10-3 and TRBJ1-2, with D perhaps TRBD1 (6 bases). The V gene lost 2 bases and the J gene lost 8 bases, with 21 bases spanning the gap. The CDR3 is 16 residues long. Germline lookup yields CDR1 ENHRY and CDR2 SYGVKD. The CDR3 protein is CAISETKTGRLRGYTF. The CDR3 bases are TGTGCCATCAGTGAGACCAAGACAGGAAGGTTGCGAGGCTACACCTTC.

This clone was observed a handful of times. The J gene is TRBJ1-1, the V gene TRBV7-3; the D gene is possibly TRBD1 (5 bases). The CDR3 contains 13 residues. From germline, CDR1 is SGHTA and CDR2 FQGTGA. V lost 5 bases and J lost 1, with 8 bases in between. For the CDR3, the DNA is TGTGCCAGCAGCCAAACAGGGAACACTGAAGCTTTCTTT. It encodes CASSQTGNTEAFF.

CDR3 protein: CASIMRQGGYGYTF. CDR3 coding DNA: TGTGCCAGTATTATGAGACAGGGGGGCTATGGCTACACCTTC. V gene TRBV19 combines with J gene TRBJ1-2; 9 bases are a match to TRBD1. After removal of 7 bases from V and 4 bases from J, the junction contained 7 bases not matched to a gene. The CDR3 has 14 amino acids. Per germline, CDR1 LNHDA and CDR2 SQIVND (reference sequence).

The chain uses TRBV29-1 and TRBJ2-5; possibly TRBD1 for D (6 bases). The germline V gene encodes CDR1 SQVTM and CDR2 ANQGSEA. V was trimmed by 7 bases and J by 1 base, leaving 13 bases between them. The CDR3 consists of 13 residues. The CDR3 loop reads CSEQTGIQETQYF. The CDR3 coding sequence is TGCAGCGAACAAACAGGGATCCAAGAGACCCAGTACTTC.

The rearrangement uses TRBV3-1 (or the pseudogene TRBV3-2) and TRBJ2-5; TRBD2 aligns across 9 bases. Per the germline V gene, CDR1 is LGHDT and CDR2 is YNNKEL (reference sequence). J gave up 6 bases and V 5 bases, and 7 bases lay outside the gene matches. CDR3 length: 14 residues. The CDR3 region is CASSNSGGHQTQYF. In DNA, the CDR3 is TGTGCCAGCAGCAACAGCGGGGGGCATCAGACCCAGTACTTC.

This chain connects TRBV3-1 (or the pseudogene TRBV3-2) to TRBJ2-1; 13 bases fit TRBD2. CDR3 length equals 16 residues. V shed 4 bases, J shed 1 base, and the junction held 1 base outside the gene matches. CDR1 and CDR2 from the germline V gene are LGHDT and YNNKEL (reference sequence). CDR3 region: CASSPLAGGSYNEQFF. CDR3 nucleotide sequence: TGTGCCAGCAGCCCACTAGCGGGAGGGTCCTACAATGAGCAGTTCTTC.